These 22 T cell receptor beta chains came from one sample sequenced in a study of T cell clonality in common variable immunodeficiency. The table came from immunoSEQ multiplex PCR; TCRdb's copy has only in-frame clones and leaves some out. The table records some 50,000 clones without singletons, the ten largest covering roughly 6.2%. The sequencing sample was made of peripheral blood mononuclear cells. The receptors come from a person between 18 and 75 years old in good health.

In its sample, this clone was seen many times. In the same sample, other DNA sequences code for this CDR3. CDR3 DNA, as far as it was read: TGTGCCTGGAGTGTGGGACTCAGCTCTGGAAACACC. Its protein product is CAWSVGLSSGNT. From start to end, the CDR3 is CAWSVGLSSGNTIYF. V and J are TRBV30 and TRBJ1-3; the D gene is possibly TRBD1 (5 bases). The read ends 3 residues early relative to the CDR3; the germline J gene fills the gap. This CDR3 contains 15 residues. Per the germline V gene, CDR1 is GTSNPN and CDR2 is SVGIG (reference sequence). Trimming took off 0 bases at V and 0 bases at J, with 9 bases between the two ends.

This clone showed up just a few times. With only one base between it and a far larger clone, this is likely a read error. Read data end 3 residues before the CDR3 end; the end is taken from the germline J gene. V gene TRBV30 combines with J gene TRBJ1-5; 7 nucleotides line up with TRBD1. This CDR3 spans 17 amino acids. Germline V gene lookup returns CDR1 GTSNPN and CDR2 SVGIG (reference sequence). Trimming at V came to 4 bases and at J to 3 bases, leaving 15 bases not matched to a gene. The CDR3 region is CAWNVGPTGSDNQPQHF. Incomplete CDR3 DNA: TGTGCCTGGAATGTAGGGCCGACAGGGAGTGACAATCAGCCC.

This clone was seen ten or more times. The read is 3 residues too short to cover the CDR3 end, so that end is filled in from the germline J gene. The rearrangement joins TRBV5-5 to TRBJ2-2; 7 nucleotides line up with TRBD1. This CDR3 is built from 15 residues. CDR1 and CDR2 (germline): SGHKS, YYEKEE (reference sequence). CDR3 DNA, as far as it was read: TGTGCCAGCAGCCTCACAGGGGACGAACGGTCACCG. Encoded protein: CASSLTGDERSP. The entire CDR3 protein reads CASSLTGDERSPLFF.

In its sample, this clone was seen many times. Read coverage stops 3 residues before the CDR3 terminus; the germline J gene supplies the remainder. The rearrangement uses TRBV30 and TRBJ2-1, with 15 positions matching TRBD2. In germline, CDR1 is GTSNPN, CDR2 SVGIG (reference sequence). V lost 2 bases and J lost 0; bases outside the gene matches: 8. The CDR3 runs to 19 residues. The CDR3 sequence is CAWSRGLAGGPSSYNEQFF. The sequenced CDR3 bases are TGTGCCTGGAGTCGAGGACTAGCGGGGGGGCCGAGCTCCTACAATGAG.

In its sample, this clone was seen many times. The sequenced fragment ends 3 residues before the CDR3 boundary, so the rest is inferred from the germline J gene. The chain uses TRBV19 and TRBJ2-7; possibly TRBD1 for D (6 bases). Germline V gene sequence: CDR1 LNHDA, CDR2 SQIVND (reference sequence). Trimming took 3 bases from V and 0 from J, leaving 12 bases between them. The CDR3 is 15 residues long. CDR3 loop: CASSISAGVSYEQYF. The sequenced CDR3 bases are TGTGCCAGTAGTATTTCTGCAGGGGTCTCCTACGAG.

This clone was counted between two and nine times. The CDR3 extends 3 residues past the end of the read, so its final part is completed from the germline J gene. This rearrangement joins TRBV7-9 to TRBJ1-1; D remains ambiguous. CDR3 length: 12 residues. The germline V and J ends were trimmed by 2 bases and 2 bases, with 3 bases remaining between them. Germline V lookup: CDR1 SEHNR, CDR2 FQNEAQ (reference sequence). The part of the CDR3 DNA that was read is TGTGCCAGCAGCTTACTTAACACTGAA. It encodes CASSLLNTE. The whole CDR3 region reads CASSLLNTEAFF.

This clone was picked up a small number of times. The DNA ends 3 residues before the CDR3 does, and the rest of the CDR3 is filled in from the germline J gene. The chain recombines TRBV7-8 with TRBJ1-1; 8 bases fit TRBD1. The germline V gene has CDR1 SGHVS and CDR2 FQNEAQ. The CDR3 consists of 15 residues. Trimming took 5 bases from V and 3 from J; bases not matched to a gene: 8. The sequenced CDR3 bases are TGTGCCAGCAGCCAGAGCCACAGGGGGGACACTGAA. This translates into CASSQSHRGDTE. The full-length CDR3 reads as CASSQSHRGDTEAFF.

This clone was picked up many times. The read finishes 3 residues shy of the CDR3 end, and the germline J gene is used to complete it. V is TRBV18 and J is TRBJ2-1; TRBD1 matches at 7 bases. Germline V CDR1 and CDR2: KGHSH, LQKENI. The trim removed 3 bases at V and 4 bases at J, leaving 6 bases unmatched. The CDR3 has 15 residues. The CDR3 bases that were read are TGTGCCAGCTCACCCCAGGGACAGCAGTACAATGAG. Residues: CASSPQGQQYNE. The entire CDR3 sequence reads CASSPQGQQYNEQFF. Complete variable domain (other parts from reference TRBV18 and TRBJ2-1): NAGVMQNPRHLVRRRGQEARLRCSPMKGHSHVYWYRQLPEEGLKFMVYLQKENIIDESGMPKERFSAEFPKEGPSILRIQQVVRGDSAAYFCASSPQGQQYNEQFFGPGTRLTVL.

In its sample, this clone was seen many times. The CDR3 end falls 3 residues outside the read, so it is completed with the germline J gene. The rearrangement links TRBV28 to TRBJ1-6; D is perhaps TRBD1 (5 bases). The V and J ends lost 8 bases and 8 bases respectively, with 13 bases between them. CDR3 length: 13 amino acids. Germline V gene sequence: CDR1 MDHEN, CDR2 SYDVKM. The covered CDR3 bases are TGTGCCAGCTGGACAAATCTCGATTCACCC. It is translated as CASWTNLDSP. The complete CDR3 protein is CASWTNLDSPLHF.

This clone was observed at least ten times. The observed sequence ends 3 residues before the CDR3 terminus, with the missing tail filled in from the germline J gene. J is TRBJ1-6 and V is TRBV19; 9 bases are a match to TRBD1. Trimming at V came to 5 bases and at J to 10 bases, leaving 9 bases not matched to a gene. Germline assignment: CDR1 LNHDA and CDR2 SQIVND (reference sequence). The CDR3 has 15 amino acids. This chain's CDR3 is CASSSRTGDGSPLHF. The CDR3 DNA, read in part, is TGTGCCAGTAGTTCCCGGACAGGGGATGGATCACCC.

In this sample, this clone turned up many times. Read data end 3 residues before the CDR3 end; the end is taken from the germline J gene. This chain uses TRBV6-2 or TRBV6-3 with TRBJ2-3; D might be TRBD1 (6 bases). Germline CDR1 MNHEY, CDR2 SVGEGT. The CDR3 covers 14 residues. CDR3 DNA, as far as it was read: TGTGCCAGCAGTAATACAGGGTTAGGAGAGACG. Its translation is CASSNTGLGET. The full CDR3 reads CASSNTGLGETQYF.

Relative to its sample, this clone is medium-sized. With the read ending 3 residues before the CDR3 end, the germline J gene is used to fill in that end. The gene calls are TRBV20-1 and TRBJ2-2; 7 positions match TRBD2. Per germline, CDR1 DFQATT and CDR2 SNEGSKA (reference sequence). This CDR3 has 17 residues. V lost 3 bases to trimming and J lost 5 bases; unmatched junction nucleotides: 15. CDR3 DNA, as far as it was read: TGCAGTGCTAGTTCGACAGCGGGGCAGAGGGGAACCGGGGAG. Residues: CSASSTAGQRGTGE. The full CDR3 reads CSASSTAGQRGTGELFF.

This clone was detected many times. The read ends 3 residues early relative to the CDR3; the germline J gene fills the gap. V is TRBV5-6 and J is TRBJ2-7, with D unresolved. Germline CDR1 SGHDT, CDR2 YYEEEE. V lost 5 bases to trimming and J lost 6 bases, with 21 bases between them. This CDR3 spans 15 amino acids. Incomplete CDR3 DNA: TGTGCCAGCAGGGTTACCGGGTCGGTACCCGGCGAG. Protein product: CASRVTGSVPGE. The CDR3 reads in full as CASRVTGSVPGEQYF.

This clone has at least ten counts. The read gets to within 3 residues of the CDR3 end, and the germline J gene fills in the rest. The chain couples TRBV6-2 or TRBV6-3 to TRBJ1-2; TRBD1 aligns across 9 bases. V shed 6 bases, J shed 4 bases, and the junction held 3 bases outside the gene matches. Germline CDR1 reads MNHEY; CDR2 reads SVGEGT. The CDR3 spans 13 residues. The CDR3 sequence is CASSLDRGYGYTF. The CDR3 DNA, read in part, is TGTGCCAGCAGCCTGGACAGGGGCTATGGC.

This clone showed up many times. One end of the junction fails to match germline, which may point to a read error. Coverage ceases 3 residues before the CDR3 finishes, and the germline J gene fills in the end. V and J are TRBV4-2 and TRBJ2-2; the match to TRBD1 covers 7 bases. CDR3 length: 16 amino acids. CDR1 and CDR2 from the germline V gene are LGHNA and YNFKEQ. The sequenced part of the CDR3 DNA is TGCGCCAGCAGCCAAGCGGACAGGAGGAACACCGGGGAG. Encoded protein: CASSQADRRNTGE. The entire CDR3 sequence reads CASSQADRRNTGELFF.

In this sample, this clone turned up many times. The read ends 3 residues early relative to the CDR3; the germline J gene fills the gap. The V call is TRBV20-1, the J call TRBJ2-3; no clear D. The germline gives CDR1 DFQATT, CDR2 SNEGSKA (reference sequence). The CDR3 consists of 15 residues. The sequenced CDR3 bases are TGCAGTGCCCTTTCGATAGGATATAGCAATCAGCCG. Its translation is CSALSIGYSNQP. The whole CDR3 is CSALSIGYSNQPQYF.

This clone was found many times. The read halts 3 residues ahead of the CDR3 end, with the missing end drawn from the germline J gene. The chain employs TRBV13 and TRBJ1-3; D gene ambiguous. V shed 3 bases and J shed 0 bases, with 9 bases lying between them. Germline-derived CDR1 and CDR2 are PRHDT and FYEKMQ (reference sequence). This CDR3 is built from 15 residues. This chain's CDR3 is CASSFQVDSGNTIYF. The covered CDR3 bases are TGTGCCAGCAGCTTTCAGGTAGACTCTGGAAACACC.

This clone appeared many times. The sequenced fragment ends 3 residues before the CDR3 boundary, so the rest is inferred from the germline J gene. The chain is built from TRBV28 and TRBJ2-5; possible D gene TRBD1, 6 bases. With 2 bases removed from V and 5 bases from J, the gap between germline ends came to 15 bases. Germline values: CDR1 MDHEN, CDR2 SYDVKM. This CDR3 is built from 15 residues. CDR3 amino acids: CASSLLGRGRETQYF. CDR3 DNA, as far as it was read: TGTGCCAGCAGTTTACTAGGCAGGGGTAGGGAGACC.

At least ten counts were recorded for this clone. The CDR3 goes on 3 residues after the read ends, and that part is filled in from the germline J gene. The rearrangement uses TRBV6-1 and TRBJ1-2; no firm D call. Germline CDR1 is MNHNS and CDR2 is SASEGT. The CDR3 spans 15 residues. Partial CDR3 DNA: TGTGCCAGCAGTGAGGCGGTAGTTACGTACAATGAC. Residues: CASSEAVVTYND. The whole CDR3 reads CASSEAVVTYNDYTF.

This clone was found many times. The observed sequence ends 3 residues before the CDR3 terminus, with the missing tail filled in from the germline J gene. V and J are TRBV4-2 and TRBJ1-6; perhaps TRBD1 as D (6 bases). This CDR3 is 18 amino acids long. Trimming stripped 3 bases from V and 5 bases from J, with 20 bases between. CDR1 is LGHNA, CDR2 YNFKEQ, per germline. This chain's CDR3 is CASSQGVQGPVNNSPLHF. CDR3 DNA (partial): TGTGCCAGCAGCCAGGGAGTCCAGGGGCCAGTCAATAATTCACCC.

This clone has ten or more counts. The CDR3 end lies 3 residues beyond the end of the read and is filled in from the germline J gene. This chain uses TRBV15 with TRBJ2-5; TRBD1 matches at 9 bases. With V trimmed by 3 bases and J by 3 bases, 11 bases remained unmatched. This CDR3 has 17 residues. Germline V gene sequence: CDR1 LNHNV, CDR2 YYDKDF (reference sequence). Partial CDR3 DNA: TGTGCCACCAGCAGTTACCTATCAACAGGGGGCGAAGAGACC. Amino acids: CATSSYLSTGGEET. The whole CDR3 protein reads CATSSYLSTGGEETQYF.

This clone was seen ten or more times. The junction differs from germline at one of its ends, possibly a read error. The read ends 3 residues before the CDR3 terminus; that terminus is restored from the germline J gene. The V call is TRBV4-2, the J call TRBJ2-7, with TRBD2 matching 13 bases. This CDR3 has 16 amino acids. CDR1 LGHNA and CDR2 YNFKEQ come from the germline V gene. Here the CDR3 reads CASSQGLAGASYEQYF. The DNA read from the CDR3 is TGCGCCAGCAGCCAAGGACTAGCGGGGGCCAGCTACGAG.